The clone carrying this TCR beta chain was seen only a few times. Antigen: not known. After removal of 6 bases from V and 0 bases from J, the junction contained 6 bases not matched to a gene. The germline gives CDR1 SQVTM, CDR2 ANQGSEA. The CDR3 spans 16 residues. Individual cDNA molecules in this library carried unique molecular identifiers. TCRdb re-called the RACE reads through MiXCR, storing one row per CDR3 protein. Counted here are about 82,000 distinct CDR3 sequences, 10% to 15% occurring once; the ten biggest clones make up around 5.8%. These data come from a study of human T cells and chemical hapten exposure. Overall study context: Sensitizing treatment utilized 2% DPC over a roughly 2 cm by roughly 2 cm portion of upper inner arm skin.

Broader study findings: High-frequency TCRs, those above 1 in 1000, stayed the same after DPC sensitization.

Noted time point: patch test 3, about 24 weeks after DPC sensitization. Treatment: therapeutic diphenylcyclopropenone sensitization with weekly scalp DPC. Every donor had alopecia and was 18 to 70 years old; all were suitable for DPC. The receptor's source is a woman aged 45-59 years with alopecia areata. Some clones in this sample may be carry-over from other donors' samples. The chain uses TRBV29-1 and TRBJ2-1, with TRBD2 matching over 12 bases. The input for sequencing was whole blood, taken in connection with sensitization to the hapten diphenylcyclopropenone (DPC). The CDR3, as DNA: TGCAGCGTCAAAAAGACTAGCGGGAGCTCCTACAATGAGCAGTTCTTC. Encoded protein: CSVKKTSGSSYNEQFF.